This T cell receptor beta chain came from a study of CD8 T cells in ankylosing spondylitis (dated by TCRdb to 2017 to 2019). Regarding the research as a whole: The study set out to find disease-linked TCR variants by profiling T cell receptor beta repertoires in ankylosing spondylitis patients and healthy donors. Peripheral blood samples were taken, and synovial fluid was additionally collected from ankylosing spondylitis patients. In total, the full study cohort was made up of about 110 healthy donors and 25 to 30 ankylosing spondylitis patients.

With respect to this clonotype: The antigen it recognizes is unknown. Base qualities are not recorded, but no much larger clone differs from it by a single base.

Sequenced on an Illumina HiSeq 2500. Quantitative 5'-RACE with molecular barcodes was the method used to prepare the TCR beta libraries. Under the source paper's analysis protocol: Disease-linked TCR variants were identified with a new computational method built on a probabilistic model of VDJ rearrangement. Starting from the raw public reads, TCRdb applied fastp trimming at Q25, assembled clones with MiXCR and retained in-frame beta chains. All rows with the same CDR3 protein become a single entry with the most common DNA and genes. The V and J calls were determined by TCRdb, not by the authors. This sample gives fewer than 500,000 distinct CDR3 sequences in total; roughly 26% of them show up just once. Over 0.8% of the sample lies in the top ten. The paper's findings and limits, for the study overall: Significant enrichment of the disease-linked clones was reported in matched synovial fluid samples from ankylosing spondylitis patients. Some of the motif variants had been reported before in the synovial fluid and blood of reactive arthritis patients, a finding that suggests common disease-initiation mechanisms. A TCR beta motif of several highly homologous amino acid variants appeared characteristic of blood from ankylosing spondylitis patients. The disease-linked clones showed a CD8+ phenotype and occurred at relatively low frequencies in peripheral blood.

The germline V gene gives CDR1 as SGDLS and CDR2 as YYNGEE. The CDR3 starts with the cysteine, ends with the phenylalanine, and has 16 residues. Only CDR3 DNA is held: 48 bases, read in frame from base 1. The V end gives up 3 bases and the J end 3 bases, leaving 8 bases in the junction not matched to a gene. The source material was blood, either unsorted or a sorted T cell fraction (not recorded which). The TCR sequence derives from a male donor with ankylosing spondylitis. The chain employs TRBV9 and TRBJ2-3; 9 bases in the middle match TRBD2. The CDR3 protein sequence reads: CASSAPSGAGTDTQYF. The DNA reads as follows: TGTGCCAGCAGCGCCCCTAGCGGGGCTGGAACAGATACGCAGTATTTT.